These 24 T cell receptor beta chains came from one sample sequenced in a study of blood T cell repertoires in COVID-19 (TCRdb year 2020). The library was produced with the immunoSEQ multiplex PCR assay. This immuneACCESS table, as held by TCRdb, lists in-frame sequences with V and J called but not all clones. Of the missing ones, under half trace to an unresolved V gene in checked studies; the others have no known cause. The table for this sample lists fewer than 250,000 clones; roughly 79% of them were counted only once. In total, the top ten clones hold 1.9% of the sample. Sequencing was performed on peripheral blood. Source of these receptors: an elderly woman with acute or convalescent COVID-19.

This clone was detected only a few times. The chain uses TRBV6-2 or TRBV6-3 and TRBJ2-3; the D is unclear. In germline, CDR1 is MNHEY, CDR2 SVGEGT. This CDR3 spans 14 amino acids. The V end lost 2 bases, the J end lost 2 bases, and 8 bases lay between the germline ends. The CDR3 DNA reads TGTGCCAGCAGTTACCAGGTGGTCACAGATACGCAGTATTTT. Its protein product is CASSYQVVTDTQYF.

The chain uses TRBV5-4 and TRBJ2-3, with D possibly matching TRBD2 (5 bases). This CDR3 comprises 13 residues. Trimming shortened V by 2 bases and J by 9 bases, and 13 bases separated the two germline ends. Germline CDR1 SGHNT, CDR2 YYREEE (reference sequence). Here the CDR3 DNA reads TGTGCCAGCAGCTTTCGAGGGTTAGGCACGCAGTATTTT. It encodes CASSFRGLGTQYF. Full variable domain (outside the CDR3, taken from reference TRBV5-4 and TRBJ2-3): ETGVTQSPTHLIKTRGQQVTLRCSSQSGHNTVSWYQQALGQGPQFIFQYYREEENGRGNFPPRFSGLQFPNYSSELNVNALELDDSALYLCASSFRGLGTQYFGPGTRLTVL.

This clone has just a few counts. The chain carries TRBV5-6 and TRBJ1-2; TRBD1 matches 7 bases. Germline lookup yields CDR1 SGHDT and CDR2 YYEEEE. This CDR3 spans 13 amino acids. V lost 4 bases to trimming and J lost 5 bases; unmatched junction nucleotides: 5. In DNA, the CDR3 is TGTGCCAGCAGCCCCCGACAGGGATATGGCTACACCTTC. Protein: CASSPRQGYGYTF.

This chain links TRBV5-4 with TRBJ2-5, with 7 bases identical to TRBD1. CDR3 length: 14 amino acids. V gave up 3 bases and J gave up 3 bases; unmatched junction bases: 5. Per germline, CDR1 SGHNT and CDR2 YYREEE (reference sequence). In DNA form, the CDR3 reads TGTGCCAGCAGCTCGGGACAGAGGAAAGAGACCCAGTACTTC. This codes for CASSSGQRKETQYF.

V gene TRBV27 combines with J gene TRBJ1-1; D possibly corresponds to TRBD1 (6 bases). This CDR3 comprises 13 residues. Germline V lookup: CDR1 MNHEY, CDR2 SMNVEV (reference sequence). V lost 2 bases, J lost 5 bases, and 9 bases lay in between. CDR3 sequence reads: CASSLKGVTEAFF. For the CDR3, the DNA is TGTGCCAGCAGTTTAAAGGGGGTGACTGAAGCTTTCTTT.

The chain uses TRBV28 and TRBJ2-7; possible D gene TRBD1, 6 bases. V was cut by 10 bases and J by 7 bases, with 26 bases left in between. Germline values: CDR1 MDHEN, CDR2 SYDVKM. This CDR3 region has 15 residues. CDR3 region: CATQTRGTASREQYF. The DNA of the CDR3 is TGTGCCACTCAGACGAGGGGGACCGCTTCGAGGGAGCAGTACTTC.

This clone was picked up a small number of times. The J gene is TRBJ1-2, the V gene TRBV7-8; the D is unclear. Looked up from germline, CDR1 is SGHVS and CDR2 is FQNEAQ. Trimming removed 5 bases at V and 6 bases at J, with 19 bases between. The CDR3 is 15 residues long. In DNA form, the CDR3 reads TGTGCCAGCAGCCCAAGAGGAGGGTTGTTCGATGGCTACACCTTC. It specifies CASSPRGGLFDGYTF.

The chain links TRBV19 to TRBJ1-6; D not resolved. V was cut by 5 bases and J by 7 bases, with 9 bases left in between. CDR1 LNHDA and CDR2 SQIVND come from the germline V gene (reference sequence). The length of the CDR3 is 13 residues. The CDR3 protein is CASSPPLNSPLHF. CDR3 DNA: TGTGCCAGTAGTCCCCCCTTAAATTCACCCCTCCACTTT. Full variable domain (missing parts from reference TRBV19 and TRBJ1-6): DGGITQSPKYLFRKEGQNVTLSCEQNLNHDAMYWYRQDPGQGLRLIYYSQIVNDFQKGDIAEGYSVSREKKESFPLTVTSAQKNPTAFYLCASSPPLNSPLHFGNGTRLTVT.

The chain has TRBV6-5 and TRBJ2-7; 8 nucleotides align to TRBD2. CDR3 length equals 11 residues. Germline loops: CDR1 MNHEY, CDR2 SVGAGI. V shed 8 bases, J shed 5 bases, and the junction held 2 bases outside the gene matches. The CDR3 coding sequence is TGTGCCAGCTCGGGGGGGCACGAGCAGTACTTC. It specifies CASSGGHEQYF.

This clone was observed once. The V call is TRBV6-4, the J call TRBJ2-3; tentative D call: TRBD2 (6 bases). The length of the CDR3 is 14 residues. Trimming stripped 6 bases from V and 0 bases from J, with 10 bases between. The germline gives CDR1 MRHNA, CDR2 SNTAGT. CDR3 protein: CASRKTSSTDTQYF. The CDR3 region has the DNA TGTGCCAGCAGAAAAACTAGCAGCACAGATACGCAGTATTTT.

The rearrangement joins TRBV5-4 to TRBJ2-6; D gene ambiguous. Trimming pared 2 bases from V and 2 bases from J, leaving 2 bases between. This CDR3 is 13 amino acids long. Germline CDR1 is SGHNT and CDR2 is YYREEE (reference sequence). CDR3 in amino acids: CASSFTGANVLTF. The CDR3 nucleotides read TGTGCCAGCAGCTTCACTGGGGCCAACGTCCTGACTTTC.

The V and J genes are TRBV6-2 or TRBV6-3 and TRBJ1-5; possibly TRBD1 for D (5 bases). The germline V gene encodes CDR1 MNHEY and CDR2 SVGEGT. CDR3 length: 13 amino acids. The ends were cut back, 2 bases at V and 7 bases at J, with 9 bases in the middle. The CDR3 here is CASSYQGDQPQHF. CDR3 DNA sequence: TGTGCCAGCAGTTACCAGGGTGACCAGCCCCAGCATTTT.

The chain combines TRBV29-1 with TRBJ2-7; 8 bases align to TRBD2. CDR1 is SQVTM and CDR2 is ANQGSEA in the germline V gene. The CDR3 totals 13 residues. Trimming took 7 bases from V and 4 from J; bases not matched to a gene: 9. The CDR3 spells CSAGGTYPYEQYF. The CDR3 nucleotides are TGCAGCGCGGGGGGGACTTACCCATACGAGCAGTACTTC.

This chain uses TRBV5-4 with TRBJ2-7; 7 bases agree with TRBD1. The J segment lost 2 bases and the V segment lost 0 bases, leaving 2 bases of the junction unmatched. Germline loops: CDR1 SGHNT, CDR2 YYREEE (reference sequence). The CDR3 totals 14 residues. CDR3 bases: TGTGCCAGCAGCTTGGCGGGACAGACCTACGAGCAGTACTTC. Translation gives CASSLAGQTYEQYF.

The chain couples TRBV12-5 to TRBJ1-4; D unresolved. The CDR3 consists of 18 residues. The V gene's germline CDR1 is LGHNT and CDR2 FRNRAP. V was shortened by 0 bases and J by 3 bases, with 17 bases between the two germline ends. The CDR3 loop is CASGLVRTSTQANEKLFF. In DNA, the CDR3 is TGTGCTAGTGGTTTGGTACGAACTTCGACGCAGGCTAATGAAAAACTGTTTTTT. The variable domain in full, with the rest retrieved from reference TRBV12-5 and TRBJ1-4, is DARVTQTPRHKVTEMGQEVTMRCQPILGHNTVFWYRQTMMQGLELLAYFRNRAPLDDSGMPKDRFSAEMPDATLATLKIQPSEPRDSAVYFCASGLVRTSTQANEKLFFGSGTQLSVL.

V gene TRBV27 combines with J gene TRBJ2-1, with TRBD1 as a possible D gene (5 bases). This CDR3 region has 13 residues. CDR1 and CDR2 from the germline V gene are MNHEY and SMNVEV (reference sequence). V was clipped by 3 bases and J by 5 bases, with 8 bases between them. Written as DNA, the CDR3 is TGTGCCAGCAGTTTTGACAGCAACAATGAGCAGTTCTTC. This codes for CASSFDSNNEQFF.

The chain combines TRBV11-2 with TRBJ2-5, with 8 nucleotides matching TRBD2. Germline assignment: CDR1 SGHAT and CDR2 FQNNGV. This CDR3 has 14 residues. The junction had 1 base not matched to a gene; V was cut back by 3 bases and J by 1 base. The CDR3 nucleotides read TGTGCCAGCAGCTTTGGACTAGCCCAAGAGACCCAGTACTTC. Translation: CASSFGLAQETQYF.

The chain uses TRBV7-9 and TRBJ1-2; 9 nucleotides line up with TRBD1. The CDR3 is made up of 14 amino acids. V shed 5 bases and J 6 bases; nucleotides not matched to a gene: 7. From germline, CDR1 is SEHNR and CDR2 FQNEAQ (reference sequence). The CDR3 loop reads CASSARTGVNGYTF. In nucleotides, the CDR3 is TGTGCCAGCAGCGCAAGGACAGGGGTAAATGGCTACACCTTC.

The chain couples TRBV19 to TRBJ2-2; D possibly corresponds to TRBD2 (6 bases). Trimming stripped 3 bases from V and 0 bases from J, with 11 bases between. The CDR3 is 16 amino acids. The V gene's germline CDR1 is LNHDA and CDR2 SQIVND (reference sequence). CDR3 in amino acids: CASSIRGTANTGELFF. The CDR3 DNA follows: TGTGCCAGTAGTATTCGGGGGACGGCGAACACCGGGGAGCTGTTTTTT.

For the CDR3, the DNA is TGTGCCAGCAGCGTATCCGGTGGGGGAGGTACCGGGGAGCTGTTTTTT. Translated: CASSVSGGGGTGELFF. The rearrangement uses TRBV9 and TRBJ2-2, with a tentative D call TRBD2 (6 bases). The CDR3 totals 16 residues. Germline loops: CDR1 SGDLS, CDR2 YYNGEE. Trimming took off 1 base at V and 5 bases at J, with 15 bases between the two ends.

This clone was detected only once. The rearrangement uses TRBV9 and TRBJ2-3; 12 bases line up with TRBD1. Germline loops: CDR1 SGDLS, CDR2 YYNGEE. CDR3 length: 16 amino acids. V gave up 0 bases and J gave up 4 bases; unmatched junction bases: 3. The CDR3: CASSVDGTGGSDTQYF. CDR3 nucleotide sequence: TGTGCCAGCAGCGTAGATGGGACAGGGGGCTCAGATACGCAGTATTTT.

The CDR3, as DNA: TGTGCCAGCAGCCGCAGGGTATCCCCTGGAAACACCATATATTTT. It translates to CASSRRVSPGNTIYF. The J gene is TRBJ1-3, the V gene TRBV6-5, with D possibly being TRBD1 (5 bases). Germline CDR1 reads MNHEY; CDR2 reads SVGAGI. Trimming took 6 bases from V and 2 from J, leaving 14 bases between them. CDR3 size: 15 residues.

The chain couples TRBV3-1 (or the pseudogene TRBV3-2) to TRBJ2-1; 7 bases match TRBD2. Germline V gene sequence: CDR1 LGHDT, CDR2 YNNKEL (reference sequence). The CDR3 covers 17 residues. V gave up 3 bases and J gave up 0 bases; unmatched junction bases: 8. The CDR3 sequence is CASSQSKERGSYNEQFF. CDR3 in DNA: TGTGCCAGCAGCCAGAGTAAGGAGCGGGGCTCCTACAATGAGCAGTTCTTC.

The chain employs TRBV28 and TRBJ2-7, with a weak D call TRBD2 (5 bases). V lost 3 bases and J lost 7, with 13 bases in between. Germline V CDR1 and CDR2: MDHEN, SYDVKM. The CDR3 length is 13 residues. In DNA form, the CDR3 reads TGTGCCAGCAGTTTCATTCCTTCGGGGGAGCAGTACTTC. This codes for CASSFIPSGEQYF.